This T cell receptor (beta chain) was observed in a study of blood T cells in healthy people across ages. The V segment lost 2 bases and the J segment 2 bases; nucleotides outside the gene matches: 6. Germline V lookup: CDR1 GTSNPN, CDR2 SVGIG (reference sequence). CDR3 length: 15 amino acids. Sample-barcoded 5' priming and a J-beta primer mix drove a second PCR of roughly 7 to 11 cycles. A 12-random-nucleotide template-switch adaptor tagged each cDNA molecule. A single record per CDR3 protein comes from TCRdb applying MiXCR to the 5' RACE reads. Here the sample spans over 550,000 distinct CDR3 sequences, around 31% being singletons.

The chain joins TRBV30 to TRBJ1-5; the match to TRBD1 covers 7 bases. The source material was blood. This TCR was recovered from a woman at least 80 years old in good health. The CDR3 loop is CAWSWADRGNQPQHF. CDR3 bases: TGTGCCTGGAGTTGGGCCGACAGGGGCAATCAGCCCCAGCATTTT.